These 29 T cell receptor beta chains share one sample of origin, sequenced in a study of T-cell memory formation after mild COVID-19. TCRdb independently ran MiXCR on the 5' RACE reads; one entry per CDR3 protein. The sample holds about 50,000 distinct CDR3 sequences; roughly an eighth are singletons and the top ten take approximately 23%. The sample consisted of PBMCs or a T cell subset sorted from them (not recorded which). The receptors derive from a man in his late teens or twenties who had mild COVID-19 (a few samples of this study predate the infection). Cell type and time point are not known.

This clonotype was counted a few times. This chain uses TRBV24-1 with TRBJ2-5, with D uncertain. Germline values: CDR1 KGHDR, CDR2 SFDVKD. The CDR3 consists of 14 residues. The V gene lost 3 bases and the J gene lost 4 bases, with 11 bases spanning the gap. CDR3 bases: TGTGCCACCAGTGATGCCCCGGAAGGAGAGACCCAGTACTTC. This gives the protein CATSDAPEGETQYF.

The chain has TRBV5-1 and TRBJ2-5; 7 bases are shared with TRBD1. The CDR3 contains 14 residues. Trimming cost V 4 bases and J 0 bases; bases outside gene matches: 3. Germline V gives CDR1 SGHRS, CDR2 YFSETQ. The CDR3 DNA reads TGCGCCAGCAGCCCACAGGGGCACCAAGAGACCCAGTACTTC. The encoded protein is CASSPQGHQETQYF. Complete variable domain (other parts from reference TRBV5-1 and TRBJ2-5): KAGVTQTPRYLIKTRGQQVTLSCSPISGHRSVSWYQQTPGQGLQFLFEYFSETQRNKGNFPGRFSGRQFSNSRSEMNVSTLELGDSALYLCASSPQGHQETQYFGPGTRLLVL.

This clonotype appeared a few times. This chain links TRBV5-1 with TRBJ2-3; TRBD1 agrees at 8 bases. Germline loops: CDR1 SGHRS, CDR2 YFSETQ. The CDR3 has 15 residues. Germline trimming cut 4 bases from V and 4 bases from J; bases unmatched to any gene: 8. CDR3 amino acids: CASSGAGTGADTQYF. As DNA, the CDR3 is TGCGCCAGCAGCGGAGCCGGGACAGGCGCAGATACGCAGTATTTT.

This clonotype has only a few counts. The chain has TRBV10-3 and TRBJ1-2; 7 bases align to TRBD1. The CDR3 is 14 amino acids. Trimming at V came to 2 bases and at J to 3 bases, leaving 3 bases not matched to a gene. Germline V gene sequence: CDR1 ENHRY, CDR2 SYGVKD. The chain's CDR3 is CAISERDSDYGYTF. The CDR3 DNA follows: TGTGCCATCAGTGAGAGGGACAGTGACTATGGCTACACCTTC.

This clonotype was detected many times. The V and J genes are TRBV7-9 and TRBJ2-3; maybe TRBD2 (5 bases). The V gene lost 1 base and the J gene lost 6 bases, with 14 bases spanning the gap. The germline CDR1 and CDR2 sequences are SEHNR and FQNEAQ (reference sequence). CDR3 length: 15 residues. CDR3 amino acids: CASSLEGLRSDTQYF. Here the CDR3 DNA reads TGTGCCAGCAGCTTAGAAGGACTTAGATCGGATACGCAGTATTTT. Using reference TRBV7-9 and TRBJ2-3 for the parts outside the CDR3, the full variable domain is DTGVSQNPRHKITKRGQNVTFRCDPISEHNRLYWYRQTLGQGPEFLTYFQNEAQLEKSRLLSDRFSAERPKGSFSTLEIQRTEQGDSAMYLCASSLEGLRSDTQYFGPGTRLTVL.

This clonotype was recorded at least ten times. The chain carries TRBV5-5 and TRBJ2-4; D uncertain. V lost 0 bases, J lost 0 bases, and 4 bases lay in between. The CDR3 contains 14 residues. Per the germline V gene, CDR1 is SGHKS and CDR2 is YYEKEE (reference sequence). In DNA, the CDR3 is TGTGCCAGCAGCTTGGGTGTAGCCAAAAACATTCAGTACTTC. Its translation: CASSLGVAKNIQYF.

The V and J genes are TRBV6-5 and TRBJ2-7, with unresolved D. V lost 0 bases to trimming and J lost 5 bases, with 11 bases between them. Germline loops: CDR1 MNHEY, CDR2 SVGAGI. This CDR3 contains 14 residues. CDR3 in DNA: TGTGCCAGCAGTTACTCTTTAGATACCAACGAGCAGTACTTC. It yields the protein CASSYSLDTNEQYF.

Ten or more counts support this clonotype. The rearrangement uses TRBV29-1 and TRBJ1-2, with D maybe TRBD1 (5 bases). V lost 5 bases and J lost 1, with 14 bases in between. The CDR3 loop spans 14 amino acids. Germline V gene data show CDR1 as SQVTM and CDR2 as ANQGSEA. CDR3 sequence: CSVSIGGNNYGYTF. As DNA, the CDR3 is TGCAGCGTTAGTATCGGGGGAAATAACTATGGCTACACCTTC.

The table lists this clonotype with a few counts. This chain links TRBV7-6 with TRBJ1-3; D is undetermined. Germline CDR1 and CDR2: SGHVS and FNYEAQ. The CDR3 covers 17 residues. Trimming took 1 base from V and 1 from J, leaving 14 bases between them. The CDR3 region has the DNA TGTGCCAGCAGCTTAGAGGTGGCGAAGGAATCTGGAAACACCATATATTTT. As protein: CASSLEVAKESGNTIYF.

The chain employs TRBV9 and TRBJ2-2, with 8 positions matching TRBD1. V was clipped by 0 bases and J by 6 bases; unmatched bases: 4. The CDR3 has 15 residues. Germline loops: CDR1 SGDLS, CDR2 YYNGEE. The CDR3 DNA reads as TGTGCCAGCAGCGTAGAACAGGGGGAAGCCGGGGAGCTGTTTTTT. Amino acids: CASSVEQGEAGELFF.

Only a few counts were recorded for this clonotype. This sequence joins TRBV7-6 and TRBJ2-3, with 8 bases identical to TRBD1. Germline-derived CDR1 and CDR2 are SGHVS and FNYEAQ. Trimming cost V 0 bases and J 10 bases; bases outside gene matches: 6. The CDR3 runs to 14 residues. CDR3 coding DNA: TGTGCCAGCAGCTTAGCAACAGGGGGGACTTCGCAGTATTTT. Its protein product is CASSLATGGTSQYF. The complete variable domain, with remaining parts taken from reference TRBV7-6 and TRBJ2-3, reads GAGVSQSPRYKVTKRGQDVALRCDPISGHVSLYWYRQALGQGPEFLTYFNYEAQQDKSGLPNDRFSAERPEGSISTLTIQRTEQRDSAMYRCASSLATGGTSQYFGPGTRLTVL.

The CDR3 bases are TGTGCCAGTAGCCTAAATAATCAGCCCCAGCATTTT. It yields the protein CASSLNNQPQHF. The gene calls are TRBV19 and TRBJ1-5; D gene ambiguous. Per germline, CDR1 LNHDA and CDR2 SQIVND (reference sequence). Trimming cost V 6 bases and J 4 bases, with 7 bases left between them. The CDR3 sequence is 12 residues long.

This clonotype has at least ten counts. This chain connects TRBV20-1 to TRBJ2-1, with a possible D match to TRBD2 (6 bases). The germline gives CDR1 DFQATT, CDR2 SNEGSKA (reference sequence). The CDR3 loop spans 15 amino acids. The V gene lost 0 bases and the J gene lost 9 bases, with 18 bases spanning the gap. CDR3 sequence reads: CSARDERRGFTEQFF. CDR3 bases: TGCAGTGCTAGAGATGAGCGGCGGGGTTTTACTGAGCAGTTCTTC.

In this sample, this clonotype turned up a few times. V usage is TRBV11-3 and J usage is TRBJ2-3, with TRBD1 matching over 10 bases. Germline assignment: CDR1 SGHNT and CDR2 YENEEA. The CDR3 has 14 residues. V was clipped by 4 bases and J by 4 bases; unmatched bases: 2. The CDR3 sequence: CASSSTGGADTQYF. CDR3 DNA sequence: TGTGCCAGCAGCTCGACAGGGGGCGCAGATACGCAGTATTTT.

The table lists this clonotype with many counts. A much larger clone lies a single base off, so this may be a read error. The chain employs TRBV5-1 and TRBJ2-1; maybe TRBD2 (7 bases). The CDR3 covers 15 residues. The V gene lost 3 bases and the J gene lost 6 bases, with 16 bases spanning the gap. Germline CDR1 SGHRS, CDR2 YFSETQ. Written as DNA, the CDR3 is TGCGCCAGCAGCTATTTCGCGGGGGCCGCCAATGAGCAGTTCTTC. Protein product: CASSYFAGAANEQFF.

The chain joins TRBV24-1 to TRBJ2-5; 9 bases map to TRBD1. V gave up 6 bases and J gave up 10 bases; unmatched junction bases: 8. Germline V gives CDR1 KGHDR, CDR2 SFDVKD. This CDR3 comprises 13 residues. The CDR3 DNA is TGTGCCACCAGTAAGGGACAGGGAGGGATCCAGTACTTC. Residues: CATSKGQGGIQYF.

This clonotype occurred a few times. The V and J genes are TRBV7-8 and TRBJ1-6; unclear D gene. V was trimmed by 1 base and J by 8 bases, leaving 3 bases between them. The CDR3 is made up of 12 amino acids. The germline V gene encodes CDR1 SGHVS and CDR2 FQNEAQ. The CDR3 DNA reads TGTGCCAGCAGCTTAGTGGATTCACCCCTCCACTTT. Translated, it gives CASSLVDSPLHF. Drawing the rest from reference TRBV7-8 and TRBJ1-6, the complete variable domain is GAGVSQSPRYKVAKRGQDVALRCDPISGHVSLFWYQQALGQGPEFLTYFQNEAQLDKSGLPSDRFFAERPEGSVSTLKIQRTQQEDSAVYLCASSLVDSPLHFGNGTRLTVT.

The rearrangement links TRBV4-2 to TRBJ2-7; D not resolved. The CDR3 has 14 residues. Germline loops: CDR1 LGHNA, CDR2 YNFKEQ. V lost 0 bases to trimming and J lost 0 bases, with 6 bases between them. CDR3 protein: CASSQEYGSYEQYF. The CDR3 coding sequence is TGTGCCAGCAGCCAAGAATACGGCTCCTACGAGCAGTACTTC.

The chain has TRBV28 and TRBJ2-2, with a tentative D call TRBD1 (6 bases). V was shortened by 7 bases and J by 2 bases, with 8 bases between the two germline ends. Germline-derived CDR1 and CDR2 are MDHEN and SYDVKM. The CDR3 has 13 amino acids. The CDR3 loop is CASKGTNTGELFF. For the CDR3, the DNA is TGTGCCAGCAAGGGGACAAACACCGGGGAGCTGTTTTTT.

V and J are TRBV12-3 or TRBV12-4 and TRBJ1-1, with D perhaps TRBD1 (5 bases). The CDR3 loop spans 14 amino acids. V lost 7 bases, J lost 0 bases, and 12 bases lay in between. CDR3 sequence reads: CASTIKGLNTEAFF. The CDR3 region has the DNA TGTGCCAGCACTATCAAGGGGTTGAACACTGAAGCTTTCTTT.

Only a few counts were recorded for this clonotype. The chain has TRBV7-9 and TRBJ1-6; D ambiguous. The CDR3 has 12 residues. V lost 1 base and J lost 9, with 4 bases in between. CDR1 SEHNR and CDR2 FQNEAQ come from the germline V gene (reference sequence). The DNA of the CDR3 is TGTGCCAGCAGCTTAGAGGCTTCACCCCTCCACTTT. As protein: CASSLEASPLHF.

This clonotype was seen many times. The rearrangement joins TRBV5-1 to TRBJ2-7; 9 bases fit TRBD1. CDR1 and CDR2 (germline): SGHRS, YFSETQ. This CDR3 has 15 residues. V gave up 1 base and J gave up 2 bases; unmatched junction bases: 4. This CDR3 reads CASSLMTGGAYEQYV. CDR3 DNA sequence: TGCGCCAGCAGCTTGATGACAGGGGGGGCCTACGAGCAGTACGTC.

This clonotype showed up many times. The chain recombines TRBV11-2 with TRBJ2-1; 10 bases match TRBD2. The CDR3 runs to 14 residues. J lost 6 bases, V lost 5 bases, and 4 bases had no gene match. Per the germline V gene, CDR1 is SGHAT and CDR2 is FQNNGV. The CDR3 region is CASSVGTSVNEQFF. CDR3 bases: TGTGCCAGCAGCGTAGGGACTAGCGTCAATGAGCAGTTCTTC.

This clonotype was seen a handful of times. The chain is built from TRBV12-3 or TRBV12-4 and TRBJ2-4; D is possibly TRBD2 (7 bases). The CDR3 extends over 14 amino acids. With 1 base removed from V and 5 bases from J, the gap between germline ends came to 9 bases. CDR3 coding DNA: TGTGCCAGCAGTTTAGGGGGGGGCGAAAACATTCAGTACTTC. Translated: CASSLGGGENIQYF.

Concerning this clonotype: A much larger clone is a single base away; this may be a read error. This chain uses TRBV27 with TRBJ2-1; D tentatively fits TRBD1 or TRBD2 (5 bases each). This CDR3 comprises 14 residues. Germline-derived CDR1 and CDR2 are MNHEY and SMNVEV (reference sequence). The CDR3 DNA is TGTGCCAGCGGAATCGGGACGTACTACACTGAGCAGTTCTTC. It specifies CASGIGTYYTEQFF.

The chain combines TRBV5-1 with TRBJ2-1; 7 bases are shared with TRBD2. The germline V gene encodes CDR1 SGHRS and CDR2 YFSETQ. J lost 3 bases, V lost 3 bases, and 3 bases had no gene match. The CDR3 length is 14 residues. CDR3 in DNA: TGCGCCAGCAGCTCGGGGGGTTTCTACAATGAGCAGTTCTTC. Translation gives CASSSGGFYNEQFF.

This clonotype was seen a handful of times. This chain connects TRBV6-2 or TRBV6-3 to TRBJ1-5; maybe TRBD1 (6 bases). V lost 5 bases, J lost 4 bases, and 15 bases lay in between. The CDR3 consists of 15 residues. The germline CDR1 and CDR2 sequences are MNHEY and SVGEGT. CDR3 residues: CASSPTGNGNQPQHF. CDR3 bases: TGTGCCAGCAGTCCCACAGGGAACGGGAATCAGCCCCAGCATTTT.

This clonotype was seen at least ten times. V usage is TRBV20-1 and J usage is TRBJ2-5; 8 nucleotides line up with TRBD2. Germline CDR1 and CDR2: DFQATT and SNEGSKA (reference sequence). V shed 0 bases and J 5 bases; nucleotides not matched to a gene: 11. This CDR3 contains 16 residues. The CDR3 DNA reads TGCAGTGCTAGAGATCGACCGGGGGGGCCTAGTGAGACCCAGTACTTC. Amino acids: CSARDRPGGPSETQYF.

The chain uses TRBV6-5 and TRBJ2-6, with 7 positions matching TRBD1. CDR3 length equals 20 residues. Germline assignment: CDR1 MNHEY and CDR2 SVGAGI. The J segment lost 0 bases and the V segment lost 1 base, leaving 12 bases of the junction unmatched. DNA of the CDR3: TGTGCCAGCAGTTACTTCCCCGACCAGGGGGTGAGCTCTGGGGCCAACGTCCTGACTTTC. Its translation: CASSYFPDQGVSSGANVLTF.